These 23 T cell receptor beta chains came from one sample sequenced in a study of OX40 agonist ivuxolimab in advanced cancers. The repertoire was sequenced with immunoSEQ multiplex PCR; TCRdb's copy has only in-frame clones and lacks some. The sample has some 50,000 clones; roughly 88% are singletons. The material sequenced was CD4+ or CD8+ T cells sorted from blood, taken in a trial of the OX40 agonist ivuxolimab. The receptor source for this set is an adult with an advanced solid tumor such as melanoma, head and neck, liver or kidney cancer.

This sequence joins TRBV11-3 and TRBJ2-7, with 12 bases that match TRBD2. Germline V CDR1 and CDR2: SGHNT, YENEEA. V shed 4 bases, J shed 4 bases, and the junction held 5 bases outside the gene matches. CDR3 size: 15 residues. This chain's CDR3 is CASSSGLAGPYEQYF. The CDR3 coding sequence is TGTGCCAGCAGCTCCGGACTAGCGGGACCATACGAGCAGTACTTC.

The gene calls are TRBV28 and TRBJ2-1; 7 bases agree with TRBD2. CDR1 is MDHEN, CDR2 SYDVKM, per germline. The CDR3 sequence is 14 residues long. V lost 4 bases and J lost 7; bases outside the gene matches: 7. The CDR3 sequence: CASSYPGTTNEQFF. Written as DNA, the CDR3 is TGTGCCAGCAGTTATCCCGGGACTACAAATGAGCAGTTCTTC.

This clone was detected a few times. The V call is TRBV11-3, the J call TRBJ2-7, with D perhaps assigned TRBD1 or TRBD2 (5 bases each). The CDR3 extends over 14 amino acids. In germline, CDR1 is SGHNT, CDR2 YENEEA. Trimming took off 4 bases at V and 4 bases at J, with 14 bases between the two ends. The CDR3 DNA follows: TGTGCCAGCAGCTCACCAGGGAGACCTTACGAGCAGTACTTC. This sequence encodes CASSSPGRPYEQYF.

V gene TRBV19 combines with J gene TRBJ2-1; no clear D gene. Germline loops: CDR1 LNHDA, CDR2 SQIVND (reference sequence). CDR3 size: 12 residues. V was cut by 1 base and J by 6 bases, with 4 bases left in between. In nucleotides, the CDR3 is TGTGCCAGTAGTATAGTGACCAATGAGCAGTTCTTC. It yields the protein CASSIVTNEQFF.

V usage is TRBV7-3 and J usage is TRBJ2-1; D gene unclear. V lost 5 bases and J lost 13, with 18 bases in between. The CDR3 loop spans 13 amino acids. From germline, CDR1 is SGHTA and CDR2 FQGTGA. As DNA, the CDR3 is TGTGCCAGCAGCCCCGGAGACTCTCTGAGCCAGTTCTTC. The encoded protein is CASSPGDSLSQFF.

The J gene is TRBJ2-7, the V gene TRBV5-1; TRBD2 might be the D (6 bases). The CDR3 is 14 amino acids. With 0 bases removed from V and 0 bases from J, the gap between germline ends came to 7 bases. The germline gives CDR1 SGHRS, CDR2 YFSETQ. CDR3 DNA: TGCGCCAGCAGCTTGGCCGGGAGCTCCTACGAGCAGTACTTC. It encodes CASSLAGSSYEQYF.

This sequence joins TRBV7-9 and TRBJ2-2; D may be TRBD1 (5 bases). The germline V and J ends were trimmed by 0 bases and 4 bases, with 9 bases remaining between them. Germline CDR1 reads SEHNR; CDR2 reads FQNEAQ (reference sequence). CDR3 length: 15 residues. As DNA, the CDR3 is TGTGCCAGCAGCTTAGCGCGACAGCTCACCGGGGAGCTGTTTTTT. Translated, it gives CASSLARQLTGELFF.

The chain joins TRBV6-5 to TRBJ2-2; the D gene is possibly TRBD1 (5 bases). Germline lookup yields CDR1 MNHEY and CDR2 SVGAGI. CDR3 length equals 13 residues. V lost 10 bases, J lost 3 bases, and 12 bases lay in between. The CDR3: CATVTGDTGELFF. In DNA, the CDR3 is TGTGCCACCGTTACAGGAGACACCGGGGAGCTGTTTTTT.

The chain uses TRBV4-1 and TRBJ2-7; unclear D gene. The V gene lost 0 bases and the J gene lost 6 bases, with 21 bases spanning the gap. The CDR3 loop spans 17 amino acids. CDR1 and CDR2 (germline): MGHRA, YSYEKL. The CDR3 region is CASSQDGVGLYSSEQYF. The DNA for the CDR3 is TGCGCCAGCAGCCAAGATGGGGTGGGCCTCTACTCTTCCGAGCAGTACTTC.

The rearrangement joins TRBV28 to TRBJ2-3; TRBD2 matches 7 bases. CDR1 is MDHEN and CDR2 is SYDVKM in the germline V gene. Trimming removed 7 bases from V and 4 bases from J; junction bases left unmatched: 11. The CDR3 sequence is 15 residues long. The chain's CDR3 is CASTVGLAAPDTQYF. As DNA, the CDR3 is TGTGCCAGCACCGTGGGGCTAGCGGCCCCAGATACGCAGTATTTT. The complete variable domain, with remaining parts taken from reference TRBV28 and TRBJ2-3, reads DVKVTQSSRYLVKRTGEKVFLECVQDMDHENMFWYRQDPGLGLRLIYFSYDVKMKEKGDIPEGYSVSREKKERFSLILESASTNQTSMYLCASTVGLAAPDTQYFGPGTRLTVL.

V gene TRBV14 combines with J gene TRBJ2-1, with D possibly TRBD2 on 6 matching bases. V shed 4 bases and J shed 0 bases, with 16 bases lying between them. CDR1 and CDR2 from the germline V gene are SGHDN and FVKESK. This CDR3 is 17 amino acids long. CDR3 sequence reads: CASSLQLSGSSYNEQFF. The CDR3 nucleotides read TGTGCCAGCAGCCTACAACTTAGCGGAAGCTCCTACAATGAGCAGTTCTTC.

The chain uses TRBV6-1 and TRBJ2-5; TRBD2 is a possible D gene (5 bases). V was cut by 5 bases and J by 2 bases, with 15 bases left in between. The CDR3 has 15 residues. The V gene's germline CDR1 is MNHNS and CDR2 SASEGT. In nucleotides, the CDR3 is TGTGCCAGCAGTCCCCACCTACTAGTACAAGAGACCCAGTACTTC. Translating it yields CASSPHLLVQETQYF.

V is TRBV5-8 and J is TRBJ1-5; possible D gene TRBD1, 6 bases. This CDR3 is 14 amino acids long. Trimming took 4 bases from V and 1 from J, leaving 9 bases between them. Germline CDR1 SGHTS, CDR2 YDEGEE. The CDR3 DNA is TGTGCCAGCAGCCTTGGACAGAGCAATCAGCCCCAGCATTTT. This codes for CASSLGQSNQPQHF.

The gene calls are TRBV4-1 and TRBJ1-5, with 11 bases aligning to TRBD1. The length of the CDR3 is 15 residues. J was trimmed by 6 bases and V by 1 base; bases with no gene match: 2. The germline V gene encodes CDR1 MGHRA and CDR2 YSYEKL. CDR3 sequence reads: CASSQADRGPQPQHF. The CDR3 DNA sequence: TGCGCCAGCAGCCAAGCGGACAGGGGGCCTCAGCCCCAGCATTTT.

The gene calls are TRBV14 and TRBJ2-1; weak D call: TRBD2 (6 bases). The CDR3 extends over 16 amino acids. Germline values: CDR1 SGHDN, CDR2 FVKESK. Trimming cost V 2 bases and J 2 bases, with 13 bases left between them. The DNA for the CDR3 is TGTGCCAGCAGCCAACTGGGGGGATTTACCTACAATGAGCAGTTCTTC. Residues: CASSQLGGFTYNEQFF.

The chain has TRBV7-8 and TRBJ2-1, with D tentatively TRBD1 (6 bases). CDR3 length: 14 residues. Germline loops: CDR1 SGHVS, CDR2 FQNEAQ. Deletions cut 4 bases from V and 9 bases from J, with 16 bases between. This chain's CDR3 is CASSSNREMGEQFF. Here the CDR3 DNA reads TGTGCCAGCAGCTCAAACAGGGAAATGGGTGAGCAGTTCTTC.

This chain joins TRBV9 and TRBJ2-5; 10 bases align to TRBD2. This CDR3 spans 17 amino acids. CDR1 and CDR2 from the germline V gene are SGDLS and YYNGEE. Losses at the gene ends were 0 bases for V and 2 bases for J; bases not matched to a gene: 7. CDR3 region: CASSVGASGGLQETQYF. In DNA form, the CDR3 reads TGTGCCAGCAGCGTAGGGGCTAGCGGGGGCCTTCAAGAGACCCAGTACTTC.

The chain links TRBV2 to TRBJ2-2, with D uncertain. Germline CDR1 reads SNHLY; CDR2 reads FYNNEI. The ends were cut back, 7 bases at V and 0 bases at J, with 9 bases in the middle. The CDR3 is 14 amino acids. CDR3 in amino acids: CASKGTANTGELFF. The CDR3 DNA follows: TGTGCCAGCAAAGGCACCGCGAACACCGGGGAGCTGTTTTTT. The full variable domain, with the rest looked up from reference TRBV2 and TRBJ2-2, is EPEVTQTPSHQVTQMGQEVILRCVPISNHLYFYWYRQILGQKVEFLVSFYNNEISEKSEIFDDQFSVERPDGSNFTLKIRSTKLEDSAMYFCASKGTANTGELFFGEGSRLTVL.

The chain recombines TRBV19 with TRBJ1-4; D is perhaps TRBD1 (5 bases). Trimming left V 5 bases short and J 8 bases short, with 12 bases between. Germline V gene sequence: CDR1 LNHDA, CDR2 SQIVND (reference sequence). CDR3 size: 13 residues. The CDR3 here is CASSLFGDEKLFF. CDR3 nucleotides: TGTGCCAGTAGTCTATTTGGGGACGAAAAACTGTTTTTT. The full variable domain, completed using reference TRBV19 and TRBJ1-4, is DGGITQSPKYLFRKEGQNVTLSCEQNLNHDAMYWYRQDPGQGLRLIYYSQIVNDFQKGDIAEGYSVSREKKESFPLTVTSAQKNPTAFYLCASSLFGDEKLFFGSGTQLSVL.

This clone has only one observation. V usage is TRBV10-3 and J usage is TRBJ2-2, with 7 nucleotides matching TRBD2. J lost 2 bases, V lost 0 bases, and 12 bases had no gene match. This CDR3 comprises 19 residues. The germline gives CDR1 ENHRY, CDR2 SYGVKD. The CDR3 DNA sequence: TGTGCCATCAGTGAGTCGGTACGCGGGAGCCGACTAAACACCGGGGAGCTGTTTTTT. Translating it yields CAISESVRGSRLNTGELFF.

CDR3 amino acids: CAWSASYEQYF. CDR3 in DNA: TGTGCCTGGAGTGCCTCCTACGAGCAGTACTTC. The rearrangement uses TRBV30 and TRBJ2-7; unclear D gene. The CDR3 runs 11 residues. V was clipped by 1 base and J by 0 bases, with 1 base between them. CDR1 and CDR2 (germline): GTSNPN, SVGIG (reference sequence).

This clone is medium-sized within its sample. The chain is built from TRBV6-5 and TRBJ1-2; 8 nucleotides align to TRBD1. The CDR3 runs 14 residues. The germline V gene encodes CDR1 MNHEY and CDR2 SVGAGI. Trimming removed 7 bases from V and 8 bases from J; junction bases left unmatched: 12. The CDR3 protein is CASTIPGQGKGYTF. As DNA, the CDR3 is TGTGCCAGCACCATACCCGGACAGGGTAAGGGCTACACCTTC.

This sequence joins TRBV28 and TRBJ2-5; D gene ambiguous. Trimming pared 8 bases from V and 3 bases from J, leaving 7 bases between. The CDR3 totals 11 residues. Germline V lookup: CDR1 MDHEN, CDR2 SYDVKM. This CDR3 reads CASSREETQYF. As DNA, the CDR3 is TGTGCCAGCTCTAGGGAAGAGACCCAGTACTTC.